One and the same sample provided the 18 T cell receptor beta chains below, sequenced in a study of cytomegalovirus exposure and HLA in healthy donors. Produced via immunoSEQ multiplex PCR; TCRdb's table is partial and in-frame only. This repertoire shows 120,000 or so clones, about 88% found once; its top ten account for about 4.3%. Sequencing used PBMCs. The receptors come from a man younger than 35 in good health and CMV-seropositive.

This clone came up a few times. This chain links TRBV7-2 with TRBJ2-7, with 7 bases lining up with TRBD2. This CDR3 spans 14 amino acids. J was trimmed by 6 bases and V by 5 bases; bases with no gene match: 10. In germline, CDR1 is SGHTA, CDR2 FQGNSA. CDR3 in amino acids: CASSLGLPPVEQYF. The CDR3 DNA is TGTGCCAGCAGCCTGGGACTACCCCCCGTCGAGCAGTACTTC.

This chain connects TRBV10-2 to TRBJ2-4, with 7 bases matching TRBD1. V lost 4 bases to trimming and J lost 0 bases; unmatched junction nucleotides: 3. The CDR3 runs to 15 residues. CDR1 and CDR2 (germline): WSHSY, SAAADI. In DNA, the CDR3 is TGCGCCAGCAGTGCGCCAGGGGGAGCCAAAAACATTCAGTACTTC. Residues: CASSAPGGAKNIQYF.

The chain combines TRBV7-2 with TRBJ1-4; D uncertain. CDR1 SGHTA and CDR2 FQGNSA come from the germline V gene. The CDR3 is 12 amino acids. V lost 4 bases, J lost 10 bases, and 10 bases lay in between. The CDR3 is CASSYREGKLFF. CDR3 nucleotide sequence: TGTGCCAGCAGCTATCGTGAGGGAAAACTGTTTTTT. The full variable domain, rest sourced from reference TRBV7-2 and TRBJ1-4, is GAGVSQSPSNKVTEKGKDVELRCDPISGHTALYWYRQSLGQGLEFLIYFQGNSAPDKSGLPSDRFSAERTGGSVSTLTIQRTQQEDSAVYLCASSYREGKLFFGSGTQLSVL.

This chain joins TRBV18 and TRBJ2-3; D might be TRBD1 (5 bases). The germline gives CDR1 KGHSH, CDR2 LQKENI. This CDR3 contains 15 residues. The germline V and J ends were trimmed by 2 bases and 3 bases, with 12 bases remaining between them. The CDR3 DNA is TGTGCCAGCTCACCAAGAACAGGCCTGACAGATACGCAGTATTTT. This codes for CASSPRTGLTDTQYF.

The gene calls are TRBV19 and TRBJ1-5; possible D gene TRBD1, 6 bases. This CDR3 has 17 amino acids. CDR1 LNHDA and CDR2 SQIVND come from the germline V gene (reference sequence). V shed 0 bases and J shed 4 bases, with 16 bases lying between them. The CDR3 is CASSIDLGRGGNQPQHF. The CDR3 nucleotides read TGTGCCAGTAGTATAGATCTCGGGAGGGGGGGGAATCAGCCCCAGCATTTT.

The CDR3, as DNA: TGTGCCAGCAGCTTGGCCCTCAAGACTAGCGGGGGGTCGAACACCGGGGAGCTGTTTTTT. Its translation is CASSLALKTSGGSNTGELFF. The V and J genes are TRBV5-4 and TRBJ2-2, with TRBD2 identical over 13 bases. The J segment lost 0 bases and the V segment lost 0 bases, leaving 8 bases of the junction unmatched. Germline V gene lookup returns CDR1 SGHNT and CDR2 YYREEE (reference sequence). CDR3 length equals 20 residues. Full variable domain (remainder filled in from reference TRBV5-4 and TRBJ2-2): ETGVTQSPTHLIKTRGQQVTLRCSSQSGHNTVSWYQQALGQGPQFIFQYYREEENGRGNFPPRFSGLQFPNYSSELNVNALELDDSALYLCASSLALKTSGGSNTGELFFGEGSRLTVL.

The V gene is TRBV5-6, the J gene TRBJ1-5; the D is unclear. The ends were cut back, 2 bases at V and 4 bases at J, with 13 bases in the middle. CDR3 size: 15 residues. Germline-derived CDR1 and CDR2 are SGHDT and YYEEEE. Here the CDR3 DNA reads TGTGCCAGCAGCTTCAGTAAGTTTTCTAATCAGCCCCAGCATTTT. It encodes CASSFSKFSNQPQHF.

The chain links TRBV5-1 to TRBJ2-7, with TRBD2 matching over 14 bases. The germline CDR1 and CDR2 sequences are SGHRS and YFSETQ. The junction had 7 bases not matched to a gene; V was cut back by 2 bases and J by 6 bases. The CDR3 runs 16 residues. The DNA of the CDR3 is TGCGCCAGCAGCTTACCCGGGACTAGCGGGGGAGGCGAGCAGTACTTC. Its protein is CASSLPGTSGGGEQYF.

V and J are TRBV19 and TRBJ1-1; 9 positions match TRBD1. CDR3 length: 16 residues. Looked up from germline, CDR1 is LNHDA and CDR2 is SQIVND (reference sequence). The V and J ends lost 6 bases and 3 bases, in that order; junction bases with no gene match: 11. Here the CDR3 DNA reads TGTGCCAGTAGCACTCTCCACCGGGACAGGGACACTGAAGCTTTCTTT. Amino acids: CASSTLHRDRDTEAFF.

This clone was seen only once. V usage is TRBV11-2 and J usage is TRBJ1-4; 8 nucleotides agree with TRBD1. Trimming at V came to 0 bases and at J to 3 bases, leaving 0 bases not matched to a gene. The CDR3 totals 15 residues. CDR1 SGHAT and CDR2 FQNNGV come from the germline V gene. For the CDR3, the DNA is TGTGCCAGCAGCTTAGAGGGACAGGCTAATGAAAAACTGTTTTTT. This translates into CASSLEGQANEKLFF.

This rearrangement joins TRBV4-2 to TRBJ2-2; 8 positions agree with TRBD2. V shed 4 bases, J shed 6 bases, and the junction held 4 bases outside the gene matches. The CDR3 is 14 residues long. From germline, CDR1 is LGHNA and CDR2 YNFKEQ. The CDR3 bases are TGTGCCAGCAGCCGACGGGGGGGTTCCGGGGAGCTGTTTTTT. As protein: CASSRRGGSGELFF.

V and J are TRBV7-2 and TRBJ1-4, with D perhaps TRBD1 (5 bases). The ends were cut back, 3 bases at V and 0 bases at J, with 8 bases in the middle. This CDR3 comprises 15 residues. Germline assignment: CDR1 SGHTA and CDR2 FQGNSA. CDR3 in DNA: TGTGCCAGCAGCTTCGGGGGGGCAACTAATGAAAAACTGTTTTTT. Its protein is CASSFGGATNEKLFF. Combining the CDR3 with reference TRBV7-2 and TRBJ1-4 gives the whole variable domain GAGVSQSPSNKVTEKGKDVELRCDPISGHTALYWYRQSLGQGLEFLIYFQGNSAPDKSGLPSDRFSAERTGGSVSTLTIQRTQQEDSAVYLCASSFGGATNEKLFFGSGTQLSVL.

This clone was counted once. This sequence joins TRBV7-2 and TRBJ2-1; 7 bases fit TRBD1. The CDR3 is made up of 15 amino acids. Trimming removed 5 bases from V and 2 bases from J; junction bases left unmatched: 6. Looked up from germline, CDR1 is SGHTA and CDR2 is FQGNSA. CDR3 region: CASSGQAPPYNEQFF. DNA for the CDR3: TGTGCCAGCAGCGGACAGGCTCCCCCCTACAATGAGCAGTTCTTC.

V is TRBV11-2 and J is TRBJ1-2, with D tentatively TRBD1 (5 bases). The CDR3 consists of 16 residues. Deletions cut 6 bases from V and 4 bases from J, with 21 bases between. The V gene's germline CDR1 is SGHAT and CDR2 FQNNGV. The chain's CDR3 is CASRKIGQGRGYGYTF. CDR3 nucleotide sequence: TGTGCCAGCAGGAAAATAGGCCAGGGTAGGGGCTATGGCTACACCTTC.

The chain carries TRBV6-6 and TRBJ1-2; D perhaps matches TRBD1 (6 bases). CDR1 is MNHNY, CDR2 SVGAGI, per germline (reference sequence). The CDR3 is 13 residues long. Between the trimmed V and J ends, which lost 6 bases and 7 bases, there was a span of 15 bases. CDR3 sequence reads: CASRTGGASGYTF. CDR3 in DNA: TGTGCCAGCAGGACGGGGGGCGCGTCTGGCTACACCTTC.

V is TRBV5-1 and J is TRBJ2-3, with D possibly matching TRBD2 (6 bases). Germline values: CDR1 SGHRS, CDR2 YFSETQ. Trimming took off 0 bases at V and 4 bases at J, with 18 bases between the two ends. The CDR3 is made up of 17 amino acids. The CDR3 sequence is CASSLGGLRTGADTQYF. The CDR3 DNA sequence: TGCGCCAGCAGCTTGGGTGGACTACGCACGGGGGCAGATACGCAGTATTTT.

The chain combines TRBV7-9 with TRBJ2-7; 7 bases map to TRBD1. Per germline, CDR1 SEHNR and CDR2 FQNEAQ (reference sequence). V trimming: 5 bases; J trimming: 0 bases; junction bases outside the gene matches: 7. The CDR3 is made up of 15 amino acids. The DNA for the CDR3 is TGTGCCAGCAGCCCGGGACAGCTAAGCTCCTACGAGCAGTACTTC. Translating it yields CASSPGQLSSYEQYF.

V usage is TRBV28 and J usage is TRBJ1-2, with TRBD1 matching 12 bases. CDR3 size: 16 residues. Germline loops: CDR1 MDHEN, CDR2 SYDVKM. The V and J ends lost 6 bases and 5 bases, in that order; junction bases with no gene match: 10. For the CDR3, the DNA is TGTGCCAGCAGGCCTGGGACAGGGGGCGTTAAGTATGGCTACACCTTC. It is translated as CASRPGTGGVKYGYTF.